These T cell receptor beta chains were read from a single sample in a study of blood T cell repertoires in COVID-19. Here immunoSEQ multiplex PCR was the method, and the copy in TCRdb shows in-frame clones only, minus some. Found here are around 100,000 clones, approximately 89% of them singletons; the top ten hold 4% to 5%. Sequenced input: peripheral blood. Receptor source: a man aged 40-49 years with acute or convalescent COVID-19. Each CDR3 is given with its conserved first and last residue. Fields, in order: clone size, V gene, D gene, J gene, CDR3 protein, CDR3 DNA. D genes are given only for firm matches. Size values are once, few and many counts, or a class for expanded clones, and some rows have none.

size: .; V: TRBV15; D: .; J: TRBJ2-6; CDR3: CATQAGSLFSGANVLTF; DNA: TGTGCCACTCAGGCAGGGTCACTCTTCTCTGGGGCCAACGTCCTGACTTTC
size: .; V: TRBV5-1; D: TRBD1; J: TRBJ2-1; CDR3: CASSWTGLNEQFF; DNA: TGCGCCAGCAGCTGGACAGGGCTCAATGAGCAGTTCTTC
size: .; V: TRBV18; D: TRBD1; J: TRBJ2-7; CDR3: CASSPDTGEGRF; DNA: TGTGCCAGCTCACCTGATACAGGGGAAGGCCGCTTC
size: .; V: TRBV24-1; D: TRBD1; J: TRBJ2-2; CDR3: CATSDDRGPTGELFF; DNA: TGTGCCACCAGTGATGACAGGGGGCCTACCGGGGAGCTGTTTTTT
size: .; V: TRBV19; D: .; J: TRBJ1-2; CDR3: CASCCSGISGYTF; DNA: TGTGCCAGCTGTTGTTCAGGGATCAGTGGCTACACCTTC
size: .; V: TRBV7-6; D: .; J: TRBJ2-1; CDR3: CASSLEVRESSYNEQFF; DNA: TGTGCCAGCAGCTTAGAAGTTCGGGAGAGCTCCTACAATGAGCAGTTCTTC
size: .; V: TRBV5-1; D: TRBD2; J: TRBJ2-2; CDR3: CASSLELAGHTGELFF; DNA: TGCGCCAGCAGCTTGGAACTAGCGGGACACACCGGGGAGCTGTTTTTT
size: once; V: TRBV19; D: .; J: TRBJ1-1; CDR3: CASSIGRNTEAFF; DNA: TGTGCCAGTAGTATAGGGAGGAACACTGAAGCTTTCTTT
size: .; V: TRBV20-1; D: TRBD2; J: TRBJ2-1; CDR3: CSASPAGGPNEQFF; DNA: TGCAGTGCTAGTCCAGCGGGGGGGCCCAATGAGCAGTTCTTC
size: .; V: TRBV7-8; D: .; J: TRBJ1-2; CDR3: CASSFITESYGYTF; DNA: TGTGCCAGCAGCTTTATAACAGAATCCTATGGCTACACCTTC
size: .; V: TRBV5-4; D: TRBD2; J: TRBJ2-5; CDR3: CASSAGGVGETQYF; DNA: TGTGCCAGCAGCGCGGGGGGGGTCGGGGAGACCCAGTACTTC
size: .; V: TRBV10-3; D: .; J: TRBJ2-3; CDR3: CAISESEKRDTQYF; DNA: TGTGCCATCAGTGAGAGCGAAAAGCGAGATACGCAGTATTTT
size: once; V: TRBV3-1/TRBV3-2; D: .; J: TRBJ1-2; CDR3: CASSQELGYTF; DNA: TGTGCCAGCAGCCAAGAACTCGGCTACACCTTC
size: .; V: TRBV5-4; D: .; J: TRBJ2-1; CDR3: CASSLDGDNEQFF; DNA: TGTGCCAGCAGCTTGGACGGGGACAATGAGCAGTTCTTC
size: .; V: TRBV9; D: TRBD1; J: TRBJ1-6; CDR3: CASSVDPGTGVASYNSPLHF; DNA: TGTGCCAGCAGCGTAGATCCCGGGACAGGGGTGGCCTCCTATAATTCACCCCTCCACTTT
size: .; V: TRBV7-6; D: .; J: TRBJ2-6; CDR3: CASSLALSGANVLTF; DNA: TGTGCCAGCAGCTTAGCCCTCTCTGGGGCCAACGTCCTGACTTTC
size: .; V: TRBV4-2; D: TRBD2; J: TRBJ2-1; CDR3: CASSQEPSGRSTYNEQFF; DNA: TGTGCCAGCAGCCAAGAGCCTAGCGGGAGGTCCACCTACAATGAGCAGTTCTTC
size: .; V: TRBV30; D: TRBD1; J: TRBJ1-6; CDR3: CAWRSPGQGATGGSPLHF; DNA: TGTGCCTGGAGATCTCCGGGACAGGGGGCAACTGGTGGTTCACCCCTCCACTTT
size: .; V: TRBV6-4; D: .; J: TRBJ2-2; CDR3: CASMRQPNTGELFF; DNA: TGTGCCAGCATGCGACAGCCGAACACCGGGGAGCTGTTTTTT
size: .; V: TRBV2; D: TRBD1; J: TRBJ1-1; CDR3: CASITDRGASEAFF; DNA: TGTGCCAGCATTACGGACAGGGGTGCCTCTGAAGCTTTCTTT
size: .; V: TRBV4-3; D: .; J: TRBJ1-1; CDR3: CASSQHTGNTEAFF; DNA: TGCGCCAGCAGCCAACATACAGGGAACACTGAAGCTTTCTTT
size: .; V: TRBV7-9; D: .; J: TRBJ2-7; CDR3: CASSLFSRDGYEQYF; DNA: TGTGCCAGCAGCTTATTTTCAAGAGATGGCTACGAGCAGTACTTC
size: .; V: TRBV19; D: TRBD1; J: TRBJ1-5; CDR3: CAIAGQGAGNQPQHF; DNA: TGTGCCATCGCGGGACAGGGTGCCGGCAATCAGCCCCAGCATTTT
size: .; V: TRBV6-6; D: .; J: TRBJ2-2; CDR3: CASSYRSGSGGELFF; DNA: TGTGCCAGCAGTTACAGGTCAGGGTCCGGCGGGGAGCTGTTTTTT
size: .; V: TRBV27; D: TRBD1; J: TRBJ1-2; CDR3: CASSLSTGVYGYTF; DNA: TGTGCCAGCAGTTTATCGACAGGGGTCTATGGCTACACCTTC